The 24 T cell receptor beta chains given below trace back to one sample, sequenced in a study of blood T cell repertoires in COVID-19. Some clones are missing from TCRdb's copy, which holds only in-frame ones; the method was immunoSEQ multiplex PCR. This sample yields some 250,000 clones, of which roughly 87% are seen a single time; just over 7% belongs to the top ten. The sequenced sample was peripheral blood. All receptors derive from a man in his sixties who had recovered from COVID-19.

This chain uses TRBV30 with TRBJ2-2, with D perhaps matching TRBD2 (5 bases). Germline V gene lookup returns CDR1 GTSNPN and CDR2 SVGIG (reference sequence). Trimming took off 0 bases at V and 3 bases at J, with 14 bases between the two ends. The CDR3 contains 16 residues. CDR3 DNA sequence: TGTGCCTGGAGTGTAAGTCCCCGGGAATACACCGGGGAGCTGTTTTTT. This gives the protein CAWSVSPREYTGELFF.

This clone showed up just once. This chain joins TRBV6-5 and TRBJ2-3; the D gene is possibly TRBD1 (5 bases). CDR3 length: 13 amino acids. V was shortened by 4 bases and J by 4 bases, with 9 bases between the two germline ends. The germline V gene has CDR1 MNHEY and CDR2 SVGAGI. In DNA, the CDR3 is TGTGCCAGCAGTTCCATGACAGCAGATACGCAGTATTTT. Amino acids: CASSSMTADTQYF.

The gene calls are TRBV21-1 and TRBJ2-7; TRBD1 is the table's D call and was not checked against the DNA. TRBV21-1 is classified as a pseudogene. The CDR3 is 16 amino acids. The CDR3 loop is CASSKSFRDKNYEQYV. CDR3 bases: TGTGCCAGCAGCAAGTCTTTCCGGGACAAAAACTACGAGCAGTACGTC.

The V call is TRBV11-3, the J call TRBJ2-1, with 12 positions matching TRBD2. After removal of 5 bases from V and 2 bases from J, the junction contained 10 bases not matched to a gene. CDR1 is SGHNT, CDR2 YENEEA, per germline. The CDR3 totals 18 residues. CDR3 protein: CASSQQLAGGYAYNEQFF. CDR3 in DNA: TGTGCCAGCAGCCAACAACTAGCGGGGGGCTATGCCTACAATGAGCAGTTCTTC.

This clone was counted only a few times. The chain links TRBV5-4 to TRBJ1-6, with a tentative D call TRBD1 (6 bases). Trimming took off 4 bases at V and 6 bases at J, with 11 bases between the two ends. Germline-derived CDR1 and CDR2 are SGHNT and YYREEE (reference sequence). The CDR3 loop spans 14 amino acids. The CDR3 DNA is TGTGCCAGCAGCGAGACAGGCCCTAATTCACCCCTCCACTTT. It yields the protein CASSETGPNSPLHF.

This clone has only a few counts. The chain uses TRBV6-5 and TRBJ1-2; 9 positions agree with TRBD1. The CDR3 runs to 15 residues. The junction had 15 bases not matched to a gene; V was cut back by 6 bases and J by 10 bases. Germline-derived CDR1 and CDR2 are MNHEY and SVGAGI. CDR3 nucleotides: TGTGCCAGCAGGGTTACAGGGACAGGGATCTACGCCTACACCTTC. Protein product: CASRVTGTGIYAYTF.

The genes are TRBV30 and TRBJ2-3; 7 bases are a match to TRBD1. CDR1 is GTSNPN and CDR2 is SVGIG in the germline V gene (reference sequence). The CDR3 length is 17 residues. Unmatched junction bases numbered 13, after V lost 2 bases and J lost 2 bases. CDR3 sequence reads: CAWSPTWGTANTDTQYF. CDR3 coding DNA: TGTGCCTGGAGTCCGACTTGGGGGACAGCGAACACAGATACGCAGTATTTT.

The chain joins TRBV2 to TRBJ2-3; TRBD2 matches 8 bases. The CDR3 contains 14 residues. Per germline, CDR1 SNHLY and CDR2 FYNNEI. J gave up 0 bases and V 9 bases, and 5 bases lay outside the gene matches. CDR3 protein: CASTGGRSTDTQYF. For the CDR3, the DNA is TGTGCCAGTACGGGGGGGCGGAGCACAGATACGCAGTATTTT.

This sequence joins TRBV28 and TRBJ2-3; 11 positions match TRBD2. This CDR3 is 20 amino acids long. The germline CDR1 and CDR2 sequences are MDHEN and SYDVKM. The V and J ends lost 5 bases and 5 bases, in that order; junction bases with no gene match: 21. In DNA, the CDR3 is TGTGCCAGCAGTACTGTAGCGGGGGGGTTTAAGGGCCCTTATAAAGATACGCAGTATTTT. Its translation: CASSTVAGGFKGPYKDTQYF.

CDR3 in amino acids: CASSPQCPQGLDTEAFF. CDR3 bases: TGTGCCAGCAGCCCGCAGTGTCCACAGGGATTGGACACTGAAGCTTTCTTT. The chain combines TRBV7-6 with TRBJ1-1, with a tentative D call TRBD1 (6 bases). V dropped 5 bases and J dropped 3 bases, with 22 bases sitting between them. The CDR3 runs to 17 residues. Germline lookup yields CDR1 SGHVS and CDR2 FNYEAQ.

J is TRBJ1-4 and V is TRBV28; unclear D gene. The germline V gene has CDR1 MDHEN and CDR2 SYDVKM. This CDR3 comprises 15 residues. Between the trimmed V and J ends, which lost 5 bases and 5 bases, there was a span of 15 bases. The CDR3 coding sequence is TGTGCCAGCAGTCCGTCTGGCTTCCCCAATGAAAAACTGTTTTTT. As protein: CASSPSGFPNEKLFF. Based on the CDR3 plus reference TRBV28 and TRBJ1-4, the full variable domain is DVKVTQSSRYLVKRTGEKVFLECVQDMDHENMFWYRQDPGLGLRLIYFSYDVKMKEKGDIPEGYSVSREKKERFSLILESASTNQTSMYLCASSPSGFPNEKLFFGSGTQLSVL.

The V gene is TRBV9, the J gene TRBJ2-1; D possibly corresponds to TRBD2 (6 bases). This CDR3 is built from 13 residues. Trimming took off 5 bases at V and 10 bases at J, with 16 bases between the two ends. Germline values: CDR1 SGDLS, CDR2 YYNGEE. In nucleotides, the CDR3 is TGTGCCAGCAGGCCTAGCCCTAGCGCGGAGCAGTTCTTC. This gives the protein CASRPSPSAEQFF.

This clone was seen just once. J is TRBJ2-2 and V is TRBV6-5; TRBD1 agrees at 7 bases. Germline V CDR1 and CDR2: MNHEY, SVGAGI. V lost 2 bases and J lost 4; bases outside the gene matches: 4. This CDR3 has 15 amino acids. CDR3 in DNA: TGTGCCAGCAGTTACGAAGGGGGCGGCACCGGGGAGCTGTTTTTT. It encodes CASSYEGGGTGELFF.

The chain carries TRBV2 and TRBJ1-6, with D maybe TRBD1 (5 bases). Germline CDR1 reads SNHLY; CDR2 reads FYNNEI. CDR3 length equals 15 residues. With 4 bases removed from V and 7 bases from J, the gap between germline ends came to 14 bases. CDR3 sequence (DNA): TGTGCCAGCAGTGTAGTGGGAGGGGCCAATTCACCCCTCCACTTT. This encodes CASSVVGGANSPLHF.

The V gene is TRBV5-1, the J gene TRBJ1-2, with D possibly matching TRBD1 (5 bases). This CDR3 region has 12 residues. The V gene lost 2 bases and the J gene lost 10 bases, with 12 bases spanning the gap. CDR1 is SGHRS and CDR2 is YFSETQ in the germline V gene. CDR3 sequence: CASSLEDSVYTF. CDR3 bases: TGCGCCAGCAGCTTAGAAGACAGTGTCTACACCTTC.

This clone was seen a single time. V usage is TRBV6-1 and J usage is TRBJ1-1; possible D gene TRBD1, 5 bases. The CDR3 totals 15 residues. Germline loops: CDR1 MNHNS, CDR2 SASEGT. V shed 2 bases and J shed 1 base, with 11 bases lying between them. For the CDR3, the DNA is TGTGCCAGCAGTGAATTGGGGGGAACGAACACTGAAGCTTTCTTT. Translation gives CASSELGGTNTEAFF.

The chain combines TRBV9 with TRBJ2-3, with 7 positions matching TRBD1. The V gene end was trimmed by 1 base and the J gene end by 1 base; junction bases not matched to a gene: 6. The CDR3 is 16 residues long. Germline-derived CDR1 and CDR2 are SGDLS and YYNGEE. The DNA for the CDR3 is TGTGCCAGCAGCGTAATACAGGGGACCGGCACAGATACGCAGTATTTT. Its translation: CASSVIQGTGTDTQYF.

The chain has TRBV7-2 and TRBJ2-7; 14 nucleotides align to TRBD2. There are 17 residues in the CDR3. Germline lookup yields CDR1 SGHTA and CDR2 FQGNSA. The J segment lost 2 bases and the V segment lost 3 bases, leaving 6 bases of the junction unmatched. The CDR3 here is CASSFRLAGGSAYEQYF. DNA for the CDR3: TGTGCCAGCAGCTTCCGACTAGCGGGGGGGTCTGCCTACGAGCAGTACTTC. Looking up the rest from reference TRBV7-2 and TRBJ2-7 gives the full variable domain: GAGVSQSPSNKVTEKGKDVELRCDPISGHTALYWYRQSLGQGLEFLIYFQGNSAPDKSGLPSDRFSAERTGGSVSTLTIQRTQQEDSAVYLCASSFRLAGGSAYEQYFGPGTRLTVT.

The gene calls are TRBV6-5 and TRBJ1-2, with no clear D. The CDR3 is 15 amino acids. The germline V and J ends were trimmed by 0 bases and 3 bases, with 11 bases remaining between them. Germline V gene data show CDR1 as MNHEY and CDR2 as SVGAGI. CDR3 sequence (DNA): TGTGCCAGCAGTTACTCGCGGGGTTTAGACTATGGCTACACCTTC. This codes for CASSYSRGLDYGYTF.

The chain couples TRBV7-9 to TRBJ2-1, with 10 bases identical to TRBD2. With 4 bases clipped from V and 6 bases from J, the junction kept 6 bases outside the gene matches. In germline, CDR1 is SEHNR, CDR2 FQNEAQ (reference sequence). The CDR3 runs to 15 residues. The CDR3 bases are TGTGCCAGCAGCTACCCGACTAGCGGGCTCAATGAGCAGTTCTTC. It translates to CASSYPTSGLNEQFF.

The chain is built from TRBV5-1 and TRBJ2-3; 9 nucleotides align to TRBD2. The trim removed 9 bases at V and 2 bases at J, leaving 7 bases unmatched. The CDR3 covers 14 residues. Germline CDR1 and CDR2: SGHRS and YFSETQ. CDR3: CATSGGLNTDTQYF. CDR3 nucleotides: TGCGCCACAAGCGGGGGGCTTAACACAGATACGCAGTATTTT.

The chain links TRBV30 to TRBJ2-7; 7 bases are a match to TRBD1. The CDR3 is made up of 13 amino acids. CDR1 and CDR2 (germline): GTSNPN, SVGIG (reference sequence). Trimming took 3 bases from V and 3 from J; bases not matched to a gene: 5. CDR3 residues: CAWRRQGGYEQYV. In nucleotides, the CDR3 is TGTGCCTGGAGGCGACAGGGCGGCTACGAGCAGTACGTC.

This clone was recorded only once. The chain has TRBV13 and TRBJ2-2, with TRBD1 identical over 8 bases. Germline V gene lookup returns CDR1 PRHDT and CDR2 FYEKMQ (reference sequence). This CDR3 is built from 15 residues. V shed 6 bases, J shed 6 bases, and the junction held 9 bases outside the gene matches. The DNA for the CDR3 is TGTGCCAGCAGACTAACCTCACAGGGGGCCGGGGAGCTGTTTTTT. Encoded protein: CASRLTSQGAGELFF.

V and J are TRBV3-1 (or the pseudogene TRBV3-2) and TRBJ2-1; TRBD1 might be the D (5 bases). Germline CDR1 is LGHDT and CDR2 is YNNKEL (reference sequence). The CDR3 loop spans 14 amino acids. V dropped 6 bases and J dropped 10 bases, with 19 bases sitting between them. The CDR3 here is CASSQGNSIGEQFF. In nucleotides, the CDR3 is TGTGCCAGCAGTCAGGGAAATAGCATTGGCGAGCAGTTCTTC.